Listed here are 5 T cell receptor beta chains from one sample, sequenced in a study of neurological immune-mediated disorders. TCRdb recomputed calls from the 5' RACE reads with MiXCR, one row per CDR3 protein. The sample has roughly 40,000 distinct CDR3 sequences; 2% to 3% are singletons. Sequencing was carried out using PBMCs. These receptors originate from a man aged 50 or older with multiple sclerosis.

Worth noting for this clonotype: A much larger clonotype is one base distant, so this may be a read error. The chain links TRBV7-2 to TRBJ2-1, with D possibly being TRBD2 (5 bases). Germline V CDR1 and CDR2: SGHTA, FQGNSA. The CDR3 length is 12 residues. CDR3 region: CASSLDSAEQLF. The CDR3 DNA is TGTGCCAGCAGCTTAGATAGCGCAGAGCAGTTATTC.

This clonotype showed up many times. The CDR3: CASSYEKGYTDTQYF. CDR3 bases: TGTGCCAGCAGTTACGAAAAGGGGTACACAGATACGCAGTATTTT. V and J are TRBV6-5 and TRBJ2-3; TRBD1 is a possible D gene (5 bases). Germline values: CDR1 MNHEY, CDR2 SVGAGI. V lost 2 bases, J lost 2 bases, and 11 bases lay in between. CDR3 length: 15 residues.

In its sample, this clonotype was seen many times. CDR3 in amino acids: CASSKVVKGHQPQHF. In DNA, the CDR3 is TGTGCCAGCAGCAAAGTAGTGAAAGGGCATCAGCCCCAGCATTTT. The chain employs TRBV21-1 and TRBJ1-5. TRBV21-1 counts as a pseudogene. The CDR3 totals 15 residues.

This clonotype was recorded at least ten times. The genes are TRBV5-1 and TRBJ2-1, with 9 bases matching TRBD2. The CDR3 contains 12 residues. Germline V gene lookup returns CDR1 SGHRS and CDR2 YFSETQ. The J segment lost 13 bases and the V segment lost 4 bases, leaving 6 bases of the junction unmatched. The DNA for the CDR3 is TGCGCCAGCAGCCCGAGCGGGGGGCCCCAGTTCTTC. Translation: CASSPSGGPQFF.

A few counts support this clonotype. V and J are TRBV20-1 and TRBJ2-5; 10 bases are a match to TRBD2. Unmatched junction bases numbered 17, after V lost 5 bases and J lost 8 bases. CDR3 length: 16 residues. Per the germline V gene, CDR1 is DFQATT and CDR2 is SNEGSKA (reference sequence). The CDR3 loop reads CSAPETSGANSETQYF. CDR3 nucleotides: TGCAGTGCTCCGGAAACTAGCGGGGCTAATTCCGAAACCCAGTACTTC.